This T cell receptor (beta chain) stems from a study of blood T cell repertoires in COVID-19. The overall study: Acute-phase and convalescent COVID-19 samples originated in the United States, Italy and Spain.

V was cut by 2 bases and J by 6 bases, with 10 bases left in between. This CDR3 has 12 amino acids. The V gene's germline CDR1 is GTSNPN and CDR2 SVGIG (reference sequence). Under the authors' procedure: Counts of nucleated cells, estimated from reference gene primer amplification, were obtained. The protocol was immunoSEQ multiplex PCR, while the TCRdb copy is restricted to in-frame clones and leaves out a portion. D and trimming come from the DNA, and the V and J calls and clone size come from that table. The sample includes about 110,000 clones, approximately 80% of them seen just once. This receptor was taken from a woman aged 70-85 years with acute or convalescent COVID-19. The chain joins TRBV30 to TRBJ1-2; D unresolved. The source material was peripheral blood. CDR3 nucleotide sequence: TGTGCCTGGAGTTTCCGGTCCGATGGCTACACCTTC. Amino acid sequence: CAWSFRSDGYTF.